This T cell receptor beta chain stems from a study of cytomegalovirus exposure and HLA in healthy donors. Findings and caveats of the study: Highly shared sequence variants in one cluster were likely a sequencing artifact. Cytomegalovirus association was listed for approximately 150 TCR beta chains.

A word on this clone: Its matching antigen is unknown.

The length of the CDR3 is 15 residues. V lost 0 bases and J lost 1, with 7 bases in between. The germline gives CDR1 KGHSH, CDR2 LQKENI. Primers for the PCR totalled 60 Vbeta and 13 Jbeta. The table came from immunoSEQ multiplex PCR; TCRdb's copy has only in-frame clones and leaves some out. The table has some 77,000 clones, 70% to 85% seen once. The sequence was collected from a man under 40 in good health and CMV-seronegative. The rearrangement joins TRBV18 to TRBJ1-3; D gene ambiguous. Sequencing was carried out using PBMCs. The DNA for the CDR3 is TGTGCCAGCTCACCACCACTTTTGTCTGGAAACACCATATATTTT. It translates to CASSPPLLSGNTIYF.